These T cell receptor beta chains were read from a single sample in a study of glioma-infiltrating T cells. One entry per CDR3 protein results from TCRdb running MiXCR on the multiplex PCR reads. This table has some 1,000 distinct CDR3 sequences, about three fifths appearing once. Sequenced: glioma tissue, nonneoplastic brain tissue, or PBMCs (not recorded which). The origin of the receptors is a human donor with low-grade glioma or glioblastoma, undergoing nonglioma brain surgery, or in good health (not recorded which). CDR3s include the opening cysteine and the closing phenylalanine or tryptophan. A D gene is named only where the DNA matches it firmly. Where a row states a size, it is once, few, many or the class of an expanded clone; other rows omit it.

large	TRBV6-4	TRBJ2-3	TRBD1	TGTGCCAGCAGTGACTCGATGACAGGGCCAGATACGCAGTATTTT	CASSDSMTGPDTQYF
.	TRBV20-1	TRBJ2-1	TRBD2	TGCAGTGCTCCCACGGGGGGGGGGGGCTTGGGCGAGCGGAGCTACAATGAGCAGTTCTTC	CSAPTGGGGLGERSYNEQFF
.	TRBV20-1	TRBJ2-3	TRBD2	TGCAGTGCCAGCAGCCAAGGAGAGGCTAGCGGGAGCCTGAACACAGATACGCAGTATTTT	CSASSQGEASGSLNTDTQYF
.	TRBV6-1	TRBJ2-1	TRBD2	TGTGCCAGCAGAGATCTAAGGACTAGCGGACCCTTCGATGAGCAGTTCTTC	CASRDLRTSGPFDEQFF
medium-sized	TRBV29-1	TRBJ1-2	.	TGCAGCGTTGAATCGACCTATGGCTACACCTTC	CSVESTYGYTF
many	TRBV5-6	TRBJ1-1	.	TGTGCCAGCAGCGCCTGGGAGACGGCCACTTCTACGGCTTTCTTT	CASSAWETATSTAFF
.	TRBV19	TRBJ2-3	.	TGTGCCAGTAGTATGGGACTGGCCATAGATACGCAGTATTTT	CASSMGLAIDTQYF
.	TRBV20-1	TRBJ2-1	TRBD2	TGCAGTGCTAGAGGTGGACTAGCGGGGGGGGCCGTCGAGCAGTTCTTC	CSARGGLAGGAVEQFF
.	TRBV27	TRBJ1-1	.	TGTGCCAGCAGTCTATGGGGCCAGGGCCCCCCTGAAGCTTTCTTT	CASSLWGQGPPEAFF
.	TRBV4-1	TRBJ2-1	.	TGCGCCAGCAGCCACACAGGAACGGGCCTAAATGAGCAGTTCTTC	CASSHTGTGLNEQFF
medium-sized	TRBV2	TRBJ2-1	TRBD2	TGTGCCAGCAGTTCTAGCGGGGGGCTCTACAATGAGCAGTTCTTC	CASSSSGGLYNEQFF
.	TRBV3-1	TRBJ2-3	.	TGTGCCAGCAGCCAAGACTCCCGCGACTCTGCCACAGATACGCAGTATTTT	CASSQDSRDSATDTQYF
.	TRBV6-1	TRBJ2-3	.	TGTGCCAGCTGCCCGGCCGGTTCGAGCACAGATACGCAGTATTTT	CASCPAGSSTDTQYF
.	TRBV27	TRBJ1-2	.	TGTGCCAGCAGTACCGGCCAGGGGAATTGCTACACCTTC	CASSTGQGNCYTF
.	TRBV9	TRBJ1-1	.	TGTGCCAGCAGCCATCAGAGGACAGAAGTCTTCTTT	CASSHQRTEVFF
.	TRBV19	TRBJ1-5	TRBD1	TGTGCCAGTGGTACTGGACAGGGAAAGAGGAGCAATCAGCCAAAGCATTTT	CASGTGQGKRSNQPKHF
.	TRBV27	TRBJ2-5	TRBD2	TGTGCCAGCTGGAGTAGCGGGAGCACAGAGACCCAGTACTTC	CASWSSGSTETQYF
medium-sized	TRBV6-4	TRBJ2-6	.	TGTGCCAGCAGTGACTCCAGCTCTGGGGCCAACGTCCTGACTTTC	CASSDSSSGANVLTF
.	TRBV18	TRBJ1-2	.	TGTGCCAGCTCGCAGGGAGTGGAAGGCTACACCTTC	CASSQGVEGYTF
.	TRBV9	TRBJ1-1	TRBD1	TGTGCCAGCAGCCTTCAGGGGGGCACAGAAGTCTTCTTT	CASSLQGGTEVFF
medium-sized	TRBV2	TRBJ2-1	TRBD2	TGTGCCAGCAGTGCGCAAATAGCGGGAGTGGGGAATGAGCAGTTCTTC	CASSAQIAGVGNEQFF
medium-sized	TRBV14	TRBJ1-2	.	TGTGCCAGCAGCCCCCGGGCCCTCACCCCGTGGGGCTACACCTTC	CASSPRALTPWGYTF
.	TRBV27	TRBJ2-3	.	TGTGCCAGCAGTTTGTTGAGCCGCCCAGATCCGCAGTATTTT	CASSLLSRPDPQYF
.	TRBV11-2	TRBJ2-1	.	TGTGCCAGCAGCTTTTGGGGGGGGGCCGTCGAGCAGTTCTTC	CASSFWGGAVEQFF
few	TRBV19	TRBJ2-1	.	TGTGCCAGCAGACCGGGACTGGGGGGCTATGCTGAGCAGTTCTTC	CASRPGLGGYAEQFF
large	TRBV6-2/TRBV6-3	TRBJ2-3	.	TGTGCCAGCTCCCCGGCCGGTTCGCGCACAGATACGCAGTATTTT	CASSPAGSRTDTQYF
medium-sized	TRBV5-5	TRBJ2-2	TRBD1	TGTGCCAGCAGCTTAGGACAGGGGGCGAGGACCGGGGAGCTGTTTTTT	CASSLGQGARTGELFF
large	TRBV2	TRBJ1-2	.	TGTGCCAGCAGTGAGATAGAGGAGGGTGCCTTC	CASSEIEEGAF
medium-sized	TRBV3-1	TRBJ2-2	.	TGTGCCAGCAGCGACGACCGAAGGACTACCGGGGAGCTGTTTTTT	CASSDDRRTTGELFF
medium-sized	TRBV7-3	TRBJ2-1	.	TGTGCCAGCAGCCCGACCGGGAGAAGTAATGAGCAGTTCTTC	CASSPTGRSNEQFF
few	TRBV27	TRBJ2-7	.	TGTGCCAGCAGTTTATCGGTCCTCGGGGAGCAGTACTTC	CASSLSVLGEQYF
once	TRBV11-2	TRBJ2-5	.	TGTGCCAGCAGTTCTGGGGGGGCGAAGGACACCCAGTACTTT	CASSSGGAKDTQYF
.	TRBV30	TRBJ2-5	.	TGTGCCTGGAGTCTGTGGGGAAACCAAGACACCCAGTACTTT	CAWSLWGNQDTQYF
once	TRBV6-5	TRBJ2-5	.	TGTGCCAGCAGTTACAGCCTGGAGACCCAGTACTTC	CASSYSLETQYF
medium-sized	TRBV29-1	TRBJ1-2	TRBD1	TGCAGCGTTGACGACAGGGGGTTTGACTATGGCTACACCTTC	CSVDDRGFDYGYTF
.	TRBV1	TRBJ2-7	.	TGTGCCAGCAGCCAAGTGACAGGGGGCGCGATCTATGAACAGTACTTC	CASSQVTGGAIYEQYF
.	TRBV6-5	TRBJ2-3	TRBD2	TGTGCCAGCAGTAGGACTAGCATATCCGATACGCAGTATTTT	CASSRTSISDTQYF
large	TRBV3-1	TRBJ1-5	TRBD1	TGTGCCAGCAGCCAAGAGGCGGGACAGATTGATCAGCCCCAGCATTTT	CASSQEAGQIDQPQHF
once	TRBV11-3	TRBJ1-2	.	TGTGCCAGCAGTCCCGGGACAACAAACTCCGACTACACCTTC	CASSPGTTNSDYTF
many	TRBV9	TRBJ1-4	.	TGTGCCAGCAGCGCACCAGGGGAAAATGAAAAACTGTTTTTT	CASSAPGENEKLFF
.	TRBV20-1	TRBJ2-1	TRBD2	TGCAGTGTTAGAGGTAGTGTAACTAGCGGGAGAATCAATGAGCAGTTCTTC	CSVRGSVTSGRINEQFF
medium-sized	TRBV2	TRBJ1-2	TRBD1	TGTGCCAGCAGTGAAGCGAGGACAGGGCCTGCCTATGGCTACACCTTC	CASSEARTGPAYGYTF
once	TRBV15	TRBJ2-1	TRBD2	TGCGCCACCAGAGATCTAAGGACTAGCGGACCCTTCGATGAGCAGTTCTTC	CATRDLRTSGPFDEQFF
once	TRBV27	TRBJ2-7	.	TGTGCCAGGAGTTCTCCCTACGAGAAGTACTTC	CARSSPYEKYF
hyperexpanded	TRBV27	TRBJ1-2	.	TGTGCCAGCAGCCTGGTCGCCGCAGGCGATACAGCCCTTAAGATCTATGGCTACACCTTC	CASSLVAAGDTALKIYGYTF
many	TRBV5-1	TRBJ2-5	.	TGCGCCAGCAGCCCAGGGCTCACGGGAGCTCAAGAGACCCAGTACTTC	CASSPGLTGAQETQYF
once	TRBV2	TRBJ2-7	TRBD2	TGTGCCAGCAGTCATAGCGGGGGGGCGCTATCCTACGAGCAGTACTTC	CASSHSGGALSYEQYF
.	TRBV29-1	TRBJ1-5	TRBD1	TGCGGCGCTTGGACAGGAGATCGGCCCCAGCATTTT	CGAWTGDRPQHF
.	TRBV27	TRBJ1-1	.	TGTGCCAGCAGTACCAGCCAGAACACTGGAGCTTCCTTT	CASSTSQNTGASF
.	TRBV6-6	TRBJ2-3	.	TGTGCCAGCTCCCCGGCAGGTTCGCGCACAGATACGAAATATTTT	CASSPAGSRTDTKYF
once	TRBV6-1	TRBJ2-3	TRBD2	TGTGCCAGCAGTCGGACTAGCGGGAGAACAGATACGCAGTATTTT	CASSRTSGRTDTQYF
.	TRBV11-2	TRBJ2-1	TRBD2	TGTGCCAGCAGCTCTGGCGGGGGGCTCTACAATGAGCAGTTCTTC	CASSSGGGLYNEQFF
.	TRBV27	TRBJ1-1	.	TGTGCCAGCAGTTTATCGGTCCTAAGGGACACTGAAGCTTTGTTT	CASSLSVLRDTEALF
many	TRBV2	TRBJ1-5	.	TGTGCCAGCAGGAAAGGACAGCCTCTTAGCAATCAGCCCCAGCATTTT	CASRKGQPLSNQPQHF
.	TRBV27	TRBJ2-5	TRBD1	TGTGCCAGCAGTGGTGATTGGACAGGGAGAGAGACCCAGTACTTC	CASSGDWTGRETQYF
medium-sized	TRBV29-1	TRBJ2-5	.	TGCAGCGCTAGGGTCCGGTCTGGAGAGACCCAGTACTTC	CSARVRSGETQYF
large	TRBV24-1	TRBJ2-1	TRBD1	TGTGCCACCAGTGCCGGGACAGCCCCCTACAATGAGCAGTTCTTC	CATSAGTAPYNEQFF
many	TRBV5-6	TRBJ2-3	.	TGTGCCAGCAGCTTGTGGACCGGTCGCACAGATACGCAGTATTTT	CASSLWTGRTDTQYF
medium-sized	TRBV11-2	TRBJ2-1	.	TGTGCCAGCAGCTCTCGCGGAGACTACAATGAGCAGTTCTTC	CASSSRGDYNEQFF
hyperexpanded	TRBV27	TRBJ1-1	.	TGTGCCAGCAGTACCGGCCAGAACACTGAAGCTTTCTTT	CASSTGQNTEAFF